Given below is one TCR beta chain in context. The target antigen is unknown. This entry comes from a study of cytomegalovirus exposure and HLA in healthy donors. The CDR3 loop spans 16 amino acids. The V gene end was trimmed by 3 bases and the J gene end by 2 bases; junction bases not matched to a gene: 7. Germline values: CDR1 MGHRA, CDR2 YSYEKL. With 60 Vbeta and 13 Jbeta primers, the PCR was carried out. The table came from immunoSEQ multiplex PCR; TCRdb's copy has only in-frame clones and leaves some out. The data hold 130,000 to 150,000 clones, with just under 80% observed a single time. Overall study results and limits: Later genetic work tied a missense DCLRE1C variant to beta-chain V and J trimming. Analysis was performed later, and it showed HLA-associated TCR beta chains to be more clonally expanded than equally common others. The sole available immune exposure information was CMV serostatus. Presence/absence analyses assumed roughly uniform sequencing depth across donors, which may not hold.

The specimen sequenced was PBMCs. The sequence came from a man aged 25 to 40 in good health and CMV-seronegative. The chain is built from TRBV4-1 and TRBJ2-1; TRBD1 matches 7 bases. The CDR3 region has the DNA TGCGCCAGCAGCCACCAGACAGGGCACCCCTACAATGAGCAGTTCTTC. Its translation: CASSHQTGHPYNEQFF.